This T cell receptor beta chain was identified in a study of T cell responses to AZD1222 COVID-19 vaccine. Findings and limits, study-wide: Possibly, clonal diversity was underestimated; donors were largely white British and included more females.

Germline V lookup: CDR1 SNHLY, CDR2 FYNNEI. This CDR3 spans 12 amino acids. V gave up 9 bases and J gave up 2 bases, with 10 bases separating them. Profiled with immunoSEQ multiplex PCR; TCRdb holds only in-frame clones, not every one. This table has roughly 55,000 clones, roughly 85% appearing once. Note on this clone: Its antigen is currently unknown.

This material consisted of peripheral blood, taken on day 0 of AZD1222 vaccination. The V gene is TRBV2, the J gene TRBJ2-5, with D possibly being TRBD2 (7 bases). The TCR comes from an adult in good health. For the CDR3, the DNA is TGTGCCAGAGGGGGGGTTCAAGAGACCCAGTACTTC. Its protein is CARGGVQETQYF. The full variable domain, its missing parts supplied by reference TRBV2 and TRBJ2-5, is EPEVTQTPSHQVTQMGQEVILRCVPISNHLYFYWYRQILGQKVEFLVSFYNNEISEKSEIFDDQFSVERPDGSNFTLKIRSTKLEDSAMYFCARGGVQETQYFGPGTRLLVL.